The clone carrying this T cell receptor beta chain occurred a few times. What it binds is not known. V lost 6 bases, J lost 9 bases, and 19 bases lay in between. The CDR3 is 14 amino acids. This sample was taken from a study of blood T cells in healthy people across ages. Findings and limits, study-wide: Compared with aged donors, long-lived donors showed fewer expanded clones, suggesting selection.

Every sample had a minimum of 6 million PBMCs isolated. A J-beta primer mix and a sample-barcoded 5' primer were used in a second PCR of roughly 7 to 12 cycles. Samples each returned at least 3 million CDR3-containing paired-end reads. TCRdb processed the 5' RACE reads anew with MiXCR; each CDR3 protein has one entry. The sample yields fewer than 900,000 distinct CDR3 sequences, 45% to 50% seen once. Sequencing was carried out using blood. The clonotype comes from a woman aged 55-69 years in good health. The chain has TRBV12-3 or TRBV12-4 and TRBJ2-3; D is perhaps TRBD2 (6 bases). The CDR3 here is CASSQTLGTSTQYF. The CDR3 DNA reads TGTGCCAGCAGCCAAACTTTAGGGACTTCGACGCAGTATTTT.